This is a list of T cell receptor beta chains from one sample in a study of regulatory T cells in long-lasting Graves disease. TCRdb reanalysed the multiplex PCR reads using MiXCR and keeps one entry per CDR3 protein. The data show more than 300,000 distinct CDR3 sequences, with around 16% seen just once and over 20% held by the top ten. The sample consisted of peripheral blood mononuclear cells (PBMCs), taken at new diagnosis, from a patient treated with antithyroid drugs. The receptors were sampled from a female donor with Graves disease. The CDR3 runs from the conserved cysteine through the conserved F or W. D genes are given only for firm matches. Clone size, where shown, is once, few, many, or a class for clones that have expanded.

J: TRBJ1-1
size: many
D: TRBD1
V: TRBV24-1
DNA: TGTGCCACCAGGGACAGGGGCAACACTGAAGCTTTCTTT
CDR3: CATRDRGNTEAFF

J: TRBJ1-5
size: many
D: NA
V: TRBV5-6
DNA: TGTGCCAGCAGCTTGGCGGGACACGGGATAACGGGGCCCCAGCATTTT
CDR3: CASSLAGHGITGPQHF

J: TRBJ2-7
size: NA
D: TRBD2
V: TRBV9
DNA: TGTGCCAGCAGCGGAGGCGGGAGGAGCTACGAGCAGTACTTC
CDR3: CASSGGGRSYEQYF

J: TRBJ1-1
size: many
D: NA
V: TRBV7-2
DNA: TGTGCCAGCAGCTTATTGGGGGGGCTCGGCACTGAAGCTTTCTTT
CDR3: CASSLLGGLGTEAFF

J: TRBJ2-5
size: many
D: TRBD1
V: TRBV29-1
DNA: TGCAGCGTAGCAGACAGGGGGGCCCGGGAGACCCAGTACTTC
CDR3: CSVADRGARETQYF

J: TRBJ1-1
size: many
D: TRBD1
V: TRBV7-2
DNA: TGTGCCAGCAGCACCCCGAAGGGGGCGAACACTGAAGCTTTCTTT
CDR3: CASSTPKGANTEAFF

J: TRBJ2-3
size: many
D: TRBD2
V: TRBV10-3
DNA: TGTGCCATCAGTGAACCTCCAGGGCGGGAGGTCCGCCAGGCCACAGATACGCAGTATTTT
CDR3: CAISEPPGREVRQATDTQYF

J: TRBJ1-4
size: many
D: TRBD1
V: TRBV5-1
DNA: TGCGCCAGCAGCCGGGACAGGGACAATGAAAAACTGTTTTTT
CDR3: CASSRDRDNEKLFF

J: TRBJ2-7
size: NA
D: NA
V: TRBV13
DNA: TGTGCCAGCAGCTTAGGTGGGAGGAGGGAATTAAACGAGCAGTACTTC
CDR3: CASSLGGRRELNEQYF

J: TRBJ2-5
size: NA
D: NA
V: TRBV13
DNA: TGTGCCAGCAGCTTAGAACATCAAGAGATCCAGTACTTC
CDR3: CASSLEHQEIQYF

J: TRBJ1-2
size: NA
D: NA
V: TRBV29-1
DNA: TGCAGCGTGGGCAGGGATGATGGCTACACCTTC
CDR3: CSVGRDDGYTF

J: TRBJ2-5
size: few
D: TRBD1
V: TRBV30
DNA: TGTGCCTGGAGACCCGGGACAGGGCGGCGGGAGACCCAGTACTTC
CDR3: CAWRPGTGRRETQYF

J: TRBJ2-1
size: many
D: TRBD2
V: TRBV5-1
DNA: TGCGCCAGCAGCCGGGGGGGGCGAGACAATGAGCAGTTCTTC
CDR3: CASSRGGRDNEQFF

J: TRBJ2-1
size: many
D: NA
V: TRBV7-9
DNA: TGTGCCAGCAGCCAGGGGGGATTTGTCTACAATGAGCAGTTCTTC
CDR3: CASSQGGFVYNEQFF

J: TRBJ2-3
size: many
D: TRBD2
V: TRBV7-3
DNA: TGTGCCAGCAGCCAGGGGCGGGAGGGCCCGGGAGATACGCAGTATTTT
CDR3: CASSQGREGPGDTQYF

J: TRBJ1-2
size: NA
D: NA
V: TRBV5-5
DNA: TGTGCCAGCAGCTTAGTCTCATGGAGCTACACCTTC
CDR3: CASSLVSWSYTF

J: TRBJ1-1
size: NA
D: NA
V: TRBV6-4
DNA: TGTGCCAGCAGTGTCAGGGGCCTGAACACTGAAGCTTTCTTT
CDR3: CASSVRGLNTEAFF

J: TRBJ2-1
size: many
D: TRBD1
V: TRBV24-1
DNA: TGTGCCACCAGTGACCGCGGGACAGGGTATGGGAATGAGCAGTTCTTC
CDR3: CATSDRGTGYGNEQFF

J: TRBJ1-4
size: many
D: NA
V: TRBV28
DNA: TGTGCCAGCAGTTTCTCTCGGCTGGAGATGTTCTGGGAAAAACTGTTTTTT
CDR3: CASSFSRLEMFWEKLFF

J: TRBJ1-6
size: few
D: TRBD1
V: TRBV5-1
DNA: TGCGCCAGCAGCTTGGGGGGACAGGGGAATTCACCCCTCCACTTT
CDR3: CASSLGGQGNSPLHF

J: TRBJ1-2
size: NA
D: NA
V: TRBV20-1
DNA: TGCAGTGCTAGAGATAATCAGGGGACTAACTATGGCTACACCTTC
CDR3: CSARDNQGTNYGYTF

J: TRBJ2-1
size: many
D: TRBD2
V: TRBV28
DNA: TGTGCCAGCAGTTGGTCTAGCGGGACCCGGGGTGGTGCATACAATGAGCAGTTCTTC
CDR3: CASSWSSGTRGGAYNEQFF

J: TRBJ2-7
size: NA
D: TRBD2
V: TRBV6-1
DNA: TGTGCCAGCAGGCCGGGACAGGGTAGGTGGTCTAGCGGGAGGAAGCAGTACTTC
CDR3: CASRPGQGRWSSGRKQYF

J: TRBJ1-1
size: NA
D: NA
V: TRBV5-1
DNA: TGCGCCAGCAGCTTAGCCAGGGCGAACACTGAAGCTTTCTTT
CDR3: CASSLARANTEAFF

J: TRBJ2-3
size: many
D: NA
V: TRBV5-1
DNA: TGCGCCAGCAGCTTCCAGAGTTTCGGACCAGATACGCAGTATTTT
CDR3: CASSFQSFGPDTQYF

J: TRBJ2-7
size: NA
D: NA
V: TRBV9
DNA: TGTGCCAGCAGCGCTGTTGACAATGGGATCTACGAGCAGTACTTC
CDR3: CASSAVDNGIYEQYF

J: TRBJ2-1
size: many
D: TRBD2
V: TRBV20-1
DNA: TGCAGTGCTAGAGAGGCAGCGGGAGAAGTTTCTGGTGAGCAGTTCTTC
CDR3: CSAREAAGEVSGEQFF

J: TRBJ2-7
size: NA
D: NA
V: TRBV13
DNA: TGTGCCAGCAGTTACTCGAGGACGTACGAGCAGTACTTC
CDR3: CASSYSRTYEQYF

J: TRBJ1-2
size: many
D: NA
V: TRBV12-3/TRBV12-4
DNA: TGTGCCAGCAGTTTAGGGCAATGGAGCGGCTACACCTTC
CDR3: CASSLGQWSGYTF

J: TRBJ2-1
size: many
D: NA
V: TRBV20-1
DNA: TGCAGTGGGGCGGGGCCTAGGGGTAGGAATGAGCAGTTCTTC
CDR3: CSGAGPRGRNEQFF

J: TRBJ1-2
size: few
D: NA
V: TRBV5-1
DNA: TGCGCCAGCAGCCCGGGGTGGGGGCCCAACTATGGCTACACCTTC
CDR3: CASSPGWGPNYGYTF

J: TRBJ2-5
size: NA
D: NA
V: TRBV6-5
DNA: TGTGCCAGCAGTTACCCCGGTGGGGAACGGACCCAGTACTTC
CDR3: CASSYPGGERTQYF

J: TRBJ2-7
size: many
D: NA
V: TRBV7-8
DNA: TGTGCCAGCAGCTTAGCGCGGCCGGTCTCCAGCTACGAGCAGTACTTC
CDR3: CASSLARPVSSYEQYF

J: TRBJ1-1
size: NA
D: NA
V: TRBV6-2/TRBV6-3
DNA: TGTGCCAGCAGCTATGTGGGCTATACAGAGAACACTGAAGCTTTCTTT
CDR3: CASSYVGYTENTEAFF

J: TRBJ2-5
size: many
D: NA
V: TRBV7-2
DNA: TGTGCCAGCAGCTTCAGGGAAATTAGAGAGACCCAGTACTTC
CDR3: CASSFREIRETQYF

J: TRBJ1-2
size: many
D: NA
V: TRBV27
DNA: TGTGCCAGCAGTGCTCAGGGGATCTATGGCTACACCTTC
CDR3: CASSAQGIYGYTF

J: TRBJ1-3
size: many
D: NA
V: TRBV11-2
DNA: TGTGCCAGCAGCTCCAGCGGGAGCTCTGGAAACACCATATATTTT
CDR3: CASSSSGSSGNTIYF

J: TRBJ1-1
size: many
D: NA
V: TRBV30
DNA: TGTGCCTGGAGTGTACTACAGATGGTGGGCGCTGAAGCTTTCTTT
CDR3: CAWSVLQMVGAEAFF

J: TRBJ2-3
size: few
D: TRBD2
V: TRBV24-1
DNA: TGTGCCACCAGTGATACCGGGAGGGGTCAAACAGATACGCAGTATTTT
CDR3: CATSDTGRGQTDTQYF

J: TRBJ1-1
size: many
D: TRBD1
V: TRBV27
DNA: TGTGCCAGCAGTTTACGGGACAGGGGGGAAGCTTTCTTT
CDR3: CASSLRDRGEAFF

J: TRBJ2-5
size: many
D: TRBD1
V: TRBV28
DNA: TGTGCCAGCAAAACAGGGGGCCTAGGAGAGACCCAGTACTTC
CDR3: CASKTGGLGETQYF

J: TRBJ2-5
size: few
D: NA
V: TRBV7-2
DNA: TGTGCCAGCAGCTCGAATCCCCCCAGGGAGACCCAGTACTTC
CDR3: CASSSNPPRETQYF

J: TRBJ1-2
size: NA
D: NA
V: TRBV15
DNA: TGTGCCACCAGCTCCCCTAAGGAGGGGGTTCATGGCTACACCTTC
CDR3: CATSSPKEGVHGYTF

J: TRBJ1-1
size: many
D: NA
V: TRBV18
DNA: TGTGCCAGCTCACCAGGGAGGGAATTGTATGCTTTCTTT
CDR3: CASSPGRELYAFF